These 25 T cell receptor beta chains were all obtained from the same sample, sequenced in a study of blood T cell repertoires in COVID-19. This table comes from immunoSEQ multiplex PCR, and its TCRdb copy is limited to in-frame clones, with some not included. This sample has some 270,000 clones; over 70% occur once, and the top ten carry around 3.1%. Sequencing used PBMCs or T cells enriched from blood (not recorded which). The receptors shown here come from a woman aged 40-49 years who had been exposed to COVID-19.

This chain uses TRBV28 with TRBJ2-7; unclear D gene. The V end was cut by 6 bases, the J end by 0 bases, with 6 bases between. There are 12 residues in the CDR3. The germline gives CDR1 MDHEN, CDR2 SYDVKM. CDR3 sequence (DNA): TGTGCCAGCAGCTCCAGCTCCTACGAGCAGTACTTC. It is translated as CASSSSSYEQYF.

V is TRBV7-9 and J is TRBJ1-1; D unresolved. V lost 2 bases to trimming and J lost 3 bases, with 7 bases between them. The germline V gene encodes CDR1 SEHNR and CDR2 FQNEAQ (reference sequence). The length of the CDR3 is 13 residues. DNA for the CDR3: TGTGCCAGCAGCTTACCCTTCGACACTGAAGCTTTCTTT. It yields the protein CASSLPFDTEAFF.

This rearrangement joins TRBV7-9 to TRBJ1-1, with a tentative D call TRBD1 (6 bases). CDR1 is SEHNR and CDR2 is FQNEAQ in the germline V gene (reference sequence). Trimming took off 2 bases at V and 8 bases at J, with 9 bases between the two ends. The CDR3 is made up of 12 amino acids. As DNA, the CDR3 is TGTGCCAGCAGCTTATTTACAGGGGAAGCTTTCTTT. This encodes CASSLFTGEAFF. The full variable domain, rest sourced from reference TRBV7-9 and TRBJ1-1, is DTGVSQNPRHKITKRGQNVTFRCDPISEHNRLYWYRQTLGQGPEFLTYFQNEAQLEKSRLLSDRFSAERPKGSFSTLEIQRTEQGDSAMYLCASSLFTGEAFFGQGTRLTVV.

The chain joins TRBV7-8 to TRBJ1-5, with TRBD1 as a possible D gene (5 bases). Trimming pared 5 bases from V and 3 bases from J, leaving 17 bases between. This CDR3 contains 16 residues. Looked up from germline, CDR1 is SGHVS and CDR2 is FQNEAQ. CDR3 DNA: TGTGCCAGCAGCCTAGAAATGGGACTGATCAATCAGCCCCAGCATTTT. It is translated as CASSLEMGLINQPQHF. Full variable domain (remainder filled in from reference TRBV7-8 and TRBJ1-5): GAGVSQSPRYKVAKRGQDVALRCDPISGHVSLFWYQQALGQGPEFLTYFQNEAQLDKSGLPSDRFFAERPEGSVSTLKIQRTQQEDSAVYLCASSLEMGLINQPQHFGDGTRLSIL.

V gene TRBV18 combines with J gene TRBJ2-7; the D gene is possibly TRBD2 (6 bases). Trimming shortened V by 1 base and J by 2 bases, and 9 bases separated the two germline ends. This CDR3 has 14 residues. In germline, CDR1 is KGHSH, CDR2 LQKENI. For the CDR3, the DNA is TGTGCCAGCTCACCACGCAGCGGGCCCTACGAGCAGTACGTC. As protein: CASSPRSGPYEQYV.

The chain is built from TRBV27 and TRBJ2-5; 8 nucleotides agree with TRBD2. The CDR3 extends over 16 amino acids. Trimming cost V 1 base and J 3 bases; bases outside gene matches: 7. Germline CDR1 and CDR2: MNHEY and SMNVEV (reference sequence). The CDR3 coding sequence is TGTGCCAGCAGTTTATACGTAGCGGGGACAAAAGAGACCCAGTACTTC. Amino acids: CASSLYVAGTKETQYF.

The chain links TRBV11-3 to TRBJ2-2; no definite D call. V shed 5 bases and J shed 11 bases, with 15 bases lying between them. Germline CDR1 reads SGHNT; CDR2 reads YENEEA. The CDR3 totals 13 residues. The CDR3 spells CASSRRPVGELFF. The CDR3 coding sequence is TGTGCCAGCAGCCGGAGACCCGTTGGCGAGCTGTTTTTT.

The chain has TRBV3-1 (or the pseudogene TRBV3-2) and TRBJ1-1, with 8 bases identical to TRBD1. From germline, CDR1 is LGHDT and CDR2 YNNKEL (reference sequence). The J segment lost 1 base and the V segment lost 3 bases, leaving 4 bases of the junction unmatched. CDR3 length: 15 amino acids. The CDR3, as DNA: TGTGCCAGCAGCCAGTTCGACAGGGGGAACACTGAAGCTTTCTTT. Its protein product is CASSQFDRGNTEAFF.

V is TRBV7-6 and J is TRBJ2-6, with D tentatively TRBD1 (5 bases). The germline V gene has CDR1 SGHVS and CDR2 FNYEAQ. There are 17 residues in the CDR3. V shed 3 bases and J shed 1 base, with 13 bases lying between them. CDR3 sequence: CASSLFPGSSGANVLTF. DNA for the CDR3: TGTGCCAGCAGCTTGTTTCCAGGGTCGTCTGGGGCCAACGTCCTGACTTTC.

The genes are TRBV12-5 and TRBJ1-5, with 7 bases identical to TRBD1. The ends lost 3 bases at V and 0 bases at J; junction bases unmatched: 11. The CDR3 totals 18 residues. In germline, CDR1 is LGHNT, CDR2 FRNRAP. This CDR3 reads CASGLTPPTGYSNQPQHF. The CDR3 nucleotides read TGTGCTAGTGGTTTAACCCCCCCGACAGGGTATAGCAATCAGCCCCAGCATTTT.

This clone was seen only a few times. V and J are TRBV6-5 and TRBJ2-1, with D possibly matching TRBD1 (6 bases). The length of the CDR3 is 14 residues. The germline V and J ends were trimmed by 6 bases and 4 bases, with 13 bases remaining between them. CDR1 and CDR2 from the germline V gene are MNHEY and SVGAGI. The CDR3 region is CASRPGTRYNEQFF. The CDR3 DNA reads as TGTGCCAGCAGGCCCGGGACAAGATACAATGAGCAGTTCTTC.

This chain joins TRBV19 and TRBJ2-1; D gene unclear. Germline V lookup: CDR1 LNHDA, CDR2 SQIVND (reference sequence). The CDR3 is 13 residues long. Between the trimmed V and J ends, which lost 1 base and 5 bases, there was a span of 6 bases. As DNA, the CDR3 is TGTGCCAGTAGTATAGGAGCGAACAATGAGCAGTTCTTC. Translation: CASSIGANNEQFF.

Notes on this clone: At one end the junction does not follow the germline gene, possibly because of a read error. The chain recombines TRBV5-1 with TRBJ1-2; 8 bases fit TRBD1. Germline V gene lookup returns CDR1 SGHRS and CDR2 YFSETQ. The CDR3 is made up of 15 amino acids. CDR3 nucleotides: TGTGCCAGCAGCCGCTCCCAGACAGGGGATCGAGGCTACACCTTC. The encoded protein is CASSRSQTGDRGYTF.

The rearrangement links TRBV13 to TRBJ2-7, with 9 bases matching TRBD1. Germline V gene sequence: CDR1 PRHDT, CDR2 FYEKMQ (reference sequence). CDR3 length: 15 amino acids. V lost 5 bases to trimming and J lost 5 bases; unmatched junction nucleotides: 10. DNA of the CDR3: TGTGCCAGCAGCGGCTTCGGGACAGGGCAACACGAGCAGTACTTC. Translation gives CASSGFGTGQHEQYF.

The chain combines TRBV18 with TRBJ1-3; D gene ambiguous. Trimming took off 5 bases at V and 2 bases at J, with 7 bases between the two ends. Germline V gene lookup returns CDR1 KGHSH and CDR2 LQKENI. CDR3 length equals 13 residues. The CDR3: CASSISAGNTIYF. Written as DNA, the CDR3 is TGTGCCAGCTCAATTTCAGCTGGAAACACCATATATTTT.

The CDR3 DNA follows: TGTGCCAGCAGCCCCCAGCCCGGGACAGATCGGGAAAAACTGTTTTTT. Translated: CASSPQPGTDREKLFF. The V gene is TRBV7-7, the J gene TRBJ1-4; 7 bases align to TRBD1. After removal of 5 bases from V and 8 bases from J, the junction contained 14 bases not matched to a gene. The CDR3 consists of 16 residues. Germline values: CDR1 SSHAT, CDR2 FNYEAQ (reference sequence).

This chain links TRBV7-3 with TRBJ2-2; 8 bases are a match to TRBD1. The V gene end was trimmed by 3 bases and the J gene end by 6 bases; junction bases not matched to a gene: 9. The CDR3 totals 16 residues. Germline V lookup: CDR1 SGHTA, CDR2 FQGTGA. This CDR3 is CASSLTGTGSPGELFF. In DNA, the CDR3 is TGTGCCAGCAGCTTGACCGGGACAGGCTCTCCCGGGGAGCTGTTTTTT.

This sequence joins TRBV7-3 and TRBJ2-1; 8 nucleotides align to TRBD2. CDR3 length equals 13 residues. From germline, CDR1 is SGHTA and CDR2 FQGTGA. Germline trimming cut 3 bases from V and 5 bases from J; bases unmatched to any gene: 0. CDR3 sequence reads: CASSLGLDNEQFF. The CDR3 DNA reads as TGTGCCAGCAGCTTGGGACTAGACAATGAGCAGTTCTTC.

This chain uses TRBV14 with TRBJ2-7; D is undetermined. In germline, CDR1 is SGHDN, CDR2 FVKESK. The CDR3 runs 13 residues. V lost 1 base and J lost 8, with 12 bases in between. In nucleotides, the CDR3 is TGTGCCAGCAGCCAAGGTGTGGCTTCCCAGCAGTACGTC. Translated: CASSQGVASQQYV.

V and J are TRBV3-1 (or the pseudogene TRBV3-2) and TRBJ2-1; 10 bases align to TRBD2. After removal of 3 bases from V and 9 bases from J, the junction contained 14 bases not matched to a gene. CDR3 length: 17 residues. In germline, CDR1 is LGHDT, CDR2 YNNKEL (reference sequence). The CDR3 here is CASSHHLASGGLSEQFF. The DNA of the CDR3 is TGTGCCAGCAGCCACCACCTGGCTAGCGGGGGCTTGAGTGAGCAGTTCTTC.

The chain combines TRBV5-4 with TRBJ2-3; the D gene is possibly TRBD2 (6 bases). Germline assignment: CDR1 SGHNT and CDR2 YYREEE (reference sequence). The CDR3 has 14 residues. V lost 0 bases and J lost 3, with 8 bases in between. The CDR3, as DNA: TGTGCCAGCAGCTTGGTCGCGGGGACAGATACGCAGTATTTT. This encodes CASSLVAGTDTQYF.

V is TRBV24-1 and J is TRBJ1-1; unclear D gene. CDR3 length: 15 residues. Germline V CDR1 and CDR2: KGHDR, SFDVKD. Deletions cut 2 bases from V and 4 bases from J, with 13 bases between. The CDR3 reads CATSDSEPTSTEAFF. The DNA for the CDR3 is TGTGCCACCAGTGATTCAGAGCCAACTAGCACTGAAGCTTTCTTT.

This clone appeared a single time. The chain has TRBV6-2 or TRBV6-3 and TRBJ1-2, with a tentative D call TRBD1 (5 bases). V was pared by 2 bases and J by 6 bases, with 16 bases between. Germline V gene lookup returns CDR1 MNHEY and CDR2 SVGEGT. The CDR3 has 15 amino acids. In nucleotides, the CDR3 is TGTGCCAGCAGTTACCTTTCGCCAGGGTCCGATGGCTACACCTTC. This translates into CASSYLSPGSDGYTF.

The DNA for the CDR3 is TGTGCCACCAGTGGGCAGGGAAATTCACCCCTCCACTTT. Translating it yields CATSGQGNSPLHF. V is TRBV24-1 and J is TRBJ1-6; D possibly corresponds to TRBD1 (5 bases). The germline V gene has CDR1 KGHDR and CDR2 SFDVKD. The length of the CDR3 is 13 residues. The ends were cut back, 5 bases at V and 7 bases at J, with 8 bases in the middle.

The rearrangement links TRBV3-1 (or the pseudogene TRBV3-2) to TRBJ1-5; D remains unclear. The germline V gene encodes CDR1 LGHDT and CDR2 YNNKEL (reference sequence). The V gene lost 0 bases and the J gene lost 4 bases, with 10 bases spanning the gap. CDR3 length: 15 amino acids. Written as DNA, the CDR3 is TGTGCCAGCAGCCAAGATTCAGGTAGGAATCAGCCCCAGCATTTT. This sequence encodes CASSQDSGRNQPQHF.